What follows are 32 T cell receptor beta chains derived from one specimen sequenced in a study of blood T cells in healthy people across ages (dated by TCRdb to between 2014 and 2017). The library was generated by 5' RACE. For sequencing, an Illumina HiSeq 2500 was employed. A second roughly 6 to 12 cycle PCR used a sample-barcoded 5' primer and a J-beta primer mix. TCRdb reprocessed the public reads (quality trimming at Q25 with fastp, clone calling with MiXCR) and kept in-frame beta chains. Each entry merges the rows of one CDR3 protein and shows their most common DNA and genes. The sample table contains some 760,000 distinct CDR3 sequences; only one count was recorded for 20% to 30% of them. Roughly a tenth of the sample lies in the top ten. Another study also made use of these data, one on T cells of mothers and their children.

The sample consisted of blood. The source of these receptors is a boy aged 5-17 years in good health.

The V and J genes are TRBV28 and TRBJ1-5; TRBD1 might be the D (6 bases). Trimming took 4 bases from V and 7 from J, leaving 20 bases between them. The length of the CDR3 is 16 residues. CDR1 and CDR2 (germline): MDHEN, SYDVKM. The CDR3 DNA follows: TGTGCCAGCAGTTCACCTACAGGGAGCCGCGTGCAGCCCCAGCATTTT. Amino acids: CASSSPTGSRVQPQHF.

The chain couples TRBV5-1 to TRBJ1-4; possible D gene TRBD1, 6 bases. The CDR3 extends over 15 amino acids. V was shortened by 0 bases and J by 5 bases, with 11 bases between the two germline ends. Germline CDR1 SGHRS, CDR2 YFSETQ. CDR3 nucleotides: TGCGCCAGCAGCTTGGGACAGGTGATGAATGAAAAACTGTTTTTT. This gives the protein CASSLGQVMNEKLFF.

This clonotype was counted between two and nine times. This chain connects TRBV4-2 to TRBJ2-3; TRBD2 matches 8 bases. V was pared by 3 bases and J by 1 base, with 9 bases of the junction left unmatched. Germline CDR1 reads LGHNA; CDR2 reads YNFKEQ. This CDR3 is 17 amino acids long. Here the CDR3 reads CASSHRLAGIGTDTQYF. CDR3 DNA sequence: TGTGCCAGCAGCCATAGATTAGCGGGGATCGGCACAGATACGCAGTATTTT.

Concerning this clonotype itself: At one boundary the junction diverges from the germline segment, which might be a read error. The rearrangement uses TRBV29-1 and TRBJ2-4, with a weak D call TRBD1 (5 bases). The CDR3 runs 14 residues. Germline CDR1 reads SQVTM; CDR2 reads ANQGSEA. In DNA, the CDR3 is TGCAGCGTTCTAGGGGAAGGGTCCAAAAACACTCAGTACTTC. Protein product: CSVLGEGSKNTQYF.

This clonotype was seen only a few times. The rearrangement uses TRBV2 and TRBJ1-2; D uncertain. CDR1 is SNHLY, CDR2 FYNNEI, per germline. V was clipped by 3 bases and J by 8 bases, with 16 bases between them. CDR3 size: 14 residues. Here the CDR3 reads CASSDRTSVGGYTF. The CDR3 region has the DNA TGTGCCAGCAGTGACAGGACCTCTGTGGGAGGCTACACCTTC.

This chain joins TRBV21-1 and TRBJ2-7. TRBV21-1 is a documented pseudogene. CDR3 length: 14 residues. The CDR3: CASSRVSMVDEQYF. Here the CDR3 DNA reads TGTGCCAGCAGCAGGGTTAGCATGGTTGACGAGCAGTACTTC.

This clonotype has just a few counts. The J gene is TRBJ2-3, the V gene TRBV6-1; D is unclear. The CDR3 length is 12 residues. CDR1 is MNHNS, CDR2 SASEGT, per germline. The V and J ends lost 1 base and 6 bases respectively, with 5 bases between them. Written as DNA, the CDR3 is TGTGCCAGCAGTGAAGGTGTGGATACGCAGTATTTT. Amino acid sequence: CASSEGVDTQYF.

V usage is TRBV7-9 and J usage is TRBJ2-2; possibly TRBD1 or TRBD2 for D (5 bases each). Germline V CDR1 and CDR2: SEHNR, FQNEAQ (reference sequence). This CDR3 has 13 residues. Deletions cut 9 bases from V and 6 bases from J, with 14 bases between. The CDR3 sequence is CASGLEGPGELFF. For the CDR3, the DNA is TGTGCCAGTGGTCTAGAGGGGCCCGGGGAGCTGTTTTTT.

The CDR3 sequence is CSARRTSGRDEQFF. The CDR3 coding sequence is TGCAGTGCTAGGAGGACTAGCGGGAGGGATGAGCAGTTCTTC. This rearrangement joins TRBV20-1 to TRBJ2-5; 15 bases fit TRBD2. The J call may not be correct, given that the DNA end is closer to TRBJ2-1. CDR1 and CDR2 from the germline V gene are DFQATT and SNEGSKA (reference sequence). This CDR3 has 14 amino acids.

The chain has TRBV5-5 and TRBJ2-7, with a tentative D call TRBD1 (6 bases). CDR1 and CDR2 (germline): SGHKS, YYEKEE (reference sequence). The CDR3 contains 14 residues. Trimming left V 1 base short and J 3 bases short, with 11 bases between. The CDR3 sequence: CASSLRDTHYEQYF. The CDR3 coding sequence is TGTGCCAGCAGCTTGAGGGACACTCACTACGAGCAGTACTTC. Full variable domain (missing parts from reference TRBV5-5 and TRBJ2-7): DAGVTQSPTHLIKTRGQQVTLRCSPISGHKSVSWYQQVLGQGPQFIFQYYEKEERGRGNFPDRFSARQFPNYSSELNVNALLLGDSALYLCASSLRDTHYEQYFGPGTRLTVT.

V and J are TRBV7-2 and TRBJ1-4; D not resolved. Germline CDR1 reads SGHTA; CDR2 reads FQGNSA. The CDR3 has 14 residues. V lost 1 base, J lost 4 bases, and 7 bases lay in between. CDR3 DNA sequence: TGTGCCAGCAGCTTAGACGCGGTTAATGAAAAACTGTTTTTT. This encodes CASSLDAVNEKLFF. The whole variable domain, filled in from reference TRBV7-2 and TRBJ1-4, reads GAGVSQSPSNKVTEKGKDVELRCDPISGHTALYWYRQSLGQGLEFLIYFQGNSAPDKSGLPSDRFSAERTGGSVSTLTIQRTQQEDSAVYLCASSLDAVNEKLFFGSGTQLSVL.

The table lists this clonotype with a few counts. V usage is TRBV12-5 and J usage is TRBJ2-1; no clear D gene. This CDR3 has 17 amino acids. V was shortened by 0 bases and J by 0 bases, with 12 bases between the two germline ends. Looked up from germline, CDR1 is LGHNT and CDR2 is FRNRAP. In DNA form, the CDR3 reads TGTGCTAGTGGTTTGGTAATAGTCGAAAGCTCCTACAATGAGCAGTTCTTC. This gives the protein CASGLVIVESSYNEQFF.

This clonotype has just a few counts. The chain joins TRBV28 to TRBJ2-3; 10 bases match TRBD1. Looked up from germline, CDR1 is MDHEN and CDR2 is SYDVKM. This CDR3 spans 17 amino acids. Unmatched junction bases numbered 14, after V lost 5 bases and J lost 6 bases. The CDR3 DNA is TGTGCCAGCAGTCCCCTAGACAGACAGGGGGCGCTTGATACGCAGTATTTT. Protein sequence: CASSPLDRQGALDTQYF.

The chain recombines TRBV3-1 with TRBJ2-5; 10 nucleotides agree with TRBD2. The better agreement between TRBJ2-7 and the DNA end casts doubt on the J call. The CDR3 loop spans 16 amino acids. Germline loops: CDR1 LGHDT, CDR2 YNNKEL (reference sequence). This chain's CDR3 is CASSPFGIAGGYEQYF. Written as DNA, the CDR3 is TGTGCCAGCAGCCCATTCGGGATAGCGGGAGGCTACGAGCAGTACTTC.

The chain has TRBV6-2 or TRBV6-3 and TRBJ2-7, with 9 nucleotides matching TRBD2. V was clipped by 7 bases and J by 2 bases; unmatched bases: 12. This CDR3 region has 16 residues. Germline CDR1 and CDR2: MNHEY and SVGEGT. The CDR3 DNA reads TGTGCCAGCACCCGAGAAAGCGGGGGGCAGACCTACGAGCAGTACTTC. This codes for CASTRESGGQTYEQYF.

This chain joins TRBV4-3 and TRBJ1-1; D gene unclear. V was shortened by 0 bases and J by 3 bases, with 11 bases between the two germline ends. The length of the CDR3 is 15 residues. Germline CDR1 is LGHNA and CDR2 is YSLEER. The CDR3 DNA reads as TGCGCCAGCAGCCAAGATGCGACCGGAGACACTGAAGCTTTCTTT. It codes for CASSQDATGDTEAFF.

J is TRBJ2-7 and V is TRBV20-1; 8 bases align to TRBD1. The CDR3 has 14 residues. Losses at the gene ends were 1 base for V and 6 bases for J; bases not matched to a gene: 8. CDR1 and CDR2 from the germline V gene are DFQATT and SNEGSKA (reference sequence). The CDR3: CSARAGTGPTEQYF. CDR3 coding DNA: TGCAGTGCTAGAGCCGGGACAGGCCCCACCGAGCAGTACTTC.

The chain has TRBV28 and TRBJ2-7; 8 nucleotides agree with TRBD2. V trimming: 6 bases; J trimming: 0 bases; junction bases outside the gene matches: 4. The germline V gene has CDR1 MDHEN and CDR2 SYDVKM. The length of the CDR3 is 14 residues. CDR3 nucleotide sequence: TGTGCCAGCAGCGGGAGGGGATTCTCCTACGAGCAGTACTTC. Translation gives CASSGRGFSYEQYF.

This clonotype has a handful of counts. V is TRBV7-8 and J is TRBJ2-4, with 7 nucleotides matching TRBD2. Germline V lookup: CDR1 SGHVS, CDR2 FQNEAQ. The CDR3 contains 16 residues. Trimming cost V 2 bases and J 8 bases; bases outside gene matches: 12. The CDR3: CASSLLAGERQDIQYF. CDR3 sequence (DNA): TGTGCCAGCAGCTTACTTGCGGGAGAACGTCAGGACATTCAGTACTTC.

The rearrangement uses TRBV12-3 or TRBV12-4 and TRBJ1-5, with 7 bases fitting TRBD1. After removal of 5 bases from V and 1 base from J, the junction contained 8 bases not matched to a gene. The CDR3 is 16 amino acids. The CDR3 spells CASSPRQGTSNQPQHF. CDR3 nucleotides: TGTGCCAGCAGTCCTAGACAGGGTACGAGCAATCAGCCCCAGCATTTT.

The chain uses TRBV10-3 and TRBJ1-1; D remains unclear. Germline values: CDR1 ENHRY, CDR2 SYGVKD. The CDR3 has 13 residues. With 11 bases removed from V and 2 bases from J, the gap between germline ends came to 15 bases. The CDR3 DNA is TGTGCCGTTAGTGGGGAATTTAACACTGAAGCTTTCTTT. Translating gives CAVSGEFNTEAFF.

This chain uses TRBV7-9 with TRBJ2-7; maybe TRBD2 (6 bases). The DNA end favors TRBJ2-1, so the J call may be wrong. Germline assignment: CDR1 SEHNR and CDR2 FQNEAQ (reference sequence). The CDR3 runs 15 residues. This CDR3 is CASSLGQGGHNEQFF. The CDR3 nucleotides read TGTGCCAGCAGCTTAGGGCAGGGAGGCCACAATGAGCAGTTCTTC.

The rearrangement uses TRBV27 and TRBJ1-5; the D gene is possibly TRBD1 (5 bases). Trimming stripped 4 bases from V and 7 bases from J, with 11 bases between. The CDR3 contains 13 residues. The germline V gene encodes CDR1 MNHEY and CDR2 SMNVEV (reference sequence). This CDR3 reads CASSSRGEQPQHF. DNA for the CDR3: TGTGCCAGCAGTTCAAGAGGGGAACAGCCCCAGCATTTT.

This sequence joins TRBV29-1 and TRBJ1-4; the D is unclear. The V gene lost 4 bases and the J gene lost 4 bases, with 7 bases spanning the gap. Germline CDR1 is SQVTM and CDR2 is ANQGSEA. The CDR3 is 12 residues long. The CDR3 loop reads CSVAGNNEKLFF. DNA of the CDR3: TGCAGCGTTGCCGGGAATAATGAAAAACTGTTTTTT.

V usage is TRBV29-1 and J usage is TRBJ2-7; 9 bases are shared with TRBD1. The CDR3 sequence is 15 residues long. Trimming removed 1 base from V and 3 bases from J; junction bases left unmatched: 7. Per germline, CDR1 SQVTM and CDR2 ANQGSEA. The DNA for the CDR3 is TGCAGCGTTGAAGGAGAACAGGGGGCAGTCTACGAGCAGTACTTC. It codes for CSVEGEQGAVYEQYF.

Only a few counts were recorded for this clonotype. This sequence joins TRBV5-6 and TRBJ2-5; D is possibly TRBD2 (6 bases). Germline values: CDR1 SGHDT, CDR2 YYEEEE. The CDR3 length is 15 residues. V was trimmed by 5 bases and J by 0 bases, leaving 14 bases between them. The CDR3 reads CASSGGDSYQETQYF. The CDR3 nucleotides are TGTGCCAGCAGTGGAGGGGATTCGTACCAAGAGACCCAGTACTTC.

The V gene is TRBV6-5, the J gene TRBJ2-5, with D possibly matching TRBD2 (6 bases). CDR3 length equals 12 residues. Germline V gives CDR1 MNHEY, CDR2 SVGAGI. With 5 bases removed from V and 4 bases from J, the gap between germline ends came to 8 bases. The CDR3 spells CASSGDLETQYF. In DNA, the CDR3 is TGTGCCAGCAGTGGGGACTTAGAGACCCAGTACTTC.

The chain is built from TRBV9 and TRBJ2-7; 10 bases match TRBD2. The CDR3 loop spans 14 amino acids. The germline CDR1 and CDR2 sequences are SGDLS and YYNGEE. V shed 2 bases, J shed 5 bases, and the junction held 4 bases outside the gene matches. The CDR3: CASSVTSGTHEQYF. CDR3 nucleotides: TGTGCCAGCAGCGTTACTAGCGGGACCCACGAGCAGTACTTC.

This rearrangement joins TRBV5-6 to TRBJ1-1; D uncertain. The CDR3 covers 15 residues. CDR1 and CDR2 (germline): SGHDT, YYEEEE. Trimming left V 5 bases short and J 5 bases short, with 19 bases between. The CDR3, as DNA: TGTGCCAGCAGGTCCTGGGGTAGTGGACGGACTGAAGCTTTCTTT. This gives the protein CASRSWGSGRTEAFF.

The rearrangement joins TRBV12-3 or TRBV12-4 to TRBJ2-6, with D maybe TRBD1 (6 bases). V shed 6 bases and J shed 1 base, with 16 bases lying between them. The CDR3 runs 17 residues. This CDR3 is CASRPRDTPSGANVLTF. CDR3 bases: TGTGCCAGCAGACCCCGGGACACGCCATCTGGGGCCAACGTCCTGACTTTC.

This chain joins TRBV12-3 or TRBV12-4 and TRBJ2-3, with 10 bases fitting TRBD2. There are 15 residues in the CDR3. Trimming cost V 7 bases and J 4 bases; bases outside gene matches: 8. As DNA, the CDR3 is TGTGCCAGCACCAATAGCGGGGGGCGCGCAGATACGCAGTATTTT. This codes for CASTNSGGRADTQYF.

This clonotype was detected a few times. The rearrangement joins TRBV29-1 to TRBJ1-2; D ambiguous. The CDR3 runs 12 residues. Germline V gene sequence: CDR1 SQVTM, CDR2 ANQGSEA. V was shortened by 5 bases and J by 3 bases, with 10 bases between the two germline ends. The CDR3 nucleotides are TGCAGCGTTATTACGGCAGACTATGGCTACACCTTC. Translating it yields CSVITADYGYTF.